This T cell receptor beta chain stems from a study of T-cell memory formation after mild COVID-19. For the study at large: Largely donor-specific TCR clusters were found.

Points from the study as a whole: Pre-infection memory already had some responding clones, implying cross-reactive memory joined. Researchers report contracting CD4+ clones mostly in CM and EM, with CD8+ clones in EMRA.

The CDR3 is 17 amino acids. The V gene end was trimmed by 4 bases and the J gene end by 9 bases; junction bases not matched to a gene: 12. The V gene's germline CDR1 is SGHAT and CDR2 FQNNGV. Sample barcodes and UMIs were carried by the TCR alpha and TCR beta cDNA libraries that 5'RACE generated with constant-segment primers. TCRdb ran MiXCR on the 5' RACE reads and lists one entry per CDR3 protein. Of over 300,000 distinct CDR3 sequences in the sample, 20% are singletons; the top ten hold roughly a fifth. A few counts support this clonotype. The antigen is not known. Sequenced sample: PBMCs or a T cell subset sorted from them (not recorded which). This sequence joins TRBV11-2 and TRBJ2-5; 15 bases fit TRBD2. This receptor was taken from a young man who had mild COVID-19 (a few samples of this study predate the infection). Cell type and time point are not known. Here the CDR3 DNA reads TGTGCCAGCAGCTCGGGGACTAGCGGGGGGCCGGGGAATTCCCAGTACTTC. Its protein product is CASSSGTSGGPGNSQYF.